One and the same sample provided the 5 T cell receptor beta chains below, sequenced in a study of PD-1 blockade in mismatch repair-deficient tumors. Generated by immunoSEQ multiplex PCR, the TCRdb table keeps only in-frame clones and is missing some. This sample yields some 120,000 clones, of which 88% are seen a single time; 12% belongs to the top ten. Sequences were derived from peripheral blood, sampled about 17 months after starting pembrolizumab. These receptors all come from an adult with mismatch repair-deficient cancer.

The chain recombines TRBV21-1 with TRBJ2-3; the D call TRBD2 from the table was never checked on the DNA. TRBV21-1 constitutes a pseudogene. CDR3 length equals 18 residues. In nucleotides, the CDR3 is TGTGCCAGCAGCAAAGTGGGACTAGCGGAGACTAGCACAGATACGCAGTATTTT. Its protein product is CASSKVGLAETSTDTQYF.

This rearrangement joins TRBV5-1 to TRBJ2-7; 11 nucleotides line up with TRBD2. There are 14 residues in the CDR3. Germline CDR1 SGHRS, CDR2 YFSETQ. The ends lost 3 bases at V and 3 bases at J; junction bases unmatched: 2. CDR3 bases: TGCGCCAGCAGCTCGGGACTAGCGGACTACGAGCAGTACTTC. Translated, it gives CASSSGLADYEQYF. Using reference TRBV5-1 and TRBJ2-7 for the parts outside the CDR3, the full variable domain is KAGVTQTPRYLIKTRGQQVTLSCSPISGHRSVSWYQQTPGQGLQFLFEYFSETQRNKGNFPGRFSGRQFSNSRSEMNVSTLELGDSALYLCASSSGLADYEQYFGPGTRLTVT.

This chain joins TRBV9 and TRBJ1-5; 7 bases agree with TRBD1. The CDR3 contains 16 residues. Germline-derived CDR1 and CDR2 are SGDLS and YYNGEE. V lost 5 bases, J lost 3 bases, and 11 bases stayed unmatched. CDR3 DNA: TGTGCCAGCAGTCCCGGGGGGGACAGCTACAATCAGCCCCAGCATTTT. It yields the protein CASSPGGDSYNQPQHF.

The chain joins TRBV12-5 to TRBJ2-2; 15 positions agree with TRBD2. V was clipped by 3 bases and J by 6 bases; unmatched bases: 17. The CDR3 consists of 21 residues. Per the germline V gene, CDR1 is LGHNT and CDR2 is FRNRAP. The CDR3 DNA reads as TGTGCTAGTGGTTTCCGCCCCTACGGACTAGCGGGAGGGCCGGGGGCCGGGGAGCTGTTTTTT. As protein: CASGFRPYGLAGGPGAGELFF. Looking up the rest from reference TRBV12-5 and TRBJ2-2 gives the full variable domain: DARVTQTPRHKVTEMGQEVTMRCQPILGHNTVFWYRQTMMQGLELLAYFRNRAPLDDSGMPKDRFSAEMPDATLATLKIQPSEPRDSAVYFCASGFRPYGLAGGPGAGELFFGEGSRLTVL.

The V and J genes are TRBV29-1 and TRBJ2-6; 8 nucleotides match TRBD1. Looked up from germline, CDR1 is SQVTM and CDR2 is ANQGSEA. This CDR3 comprises 18 residues. V shed 5 bases, J shed 0 bases, and the junction held 12 bases outside the gene matches. This CDR3 is CSVFLAGTGFSGANVLTF. As DNA, the CDR3 is TGCAGCGTTTTTCTGGCTGGGACAGGATTCTCTGGGGCCAACGTCCTGACTTTC.